This is a list of T cell receptor beta chains from one sample in a study of response to subunit inactivated influenza vaccine. A single record per CDR3 protein comes from TCRdb applying MiXCR to the RT-PCR reads. Of some 480,000 distinct CDR3 sequences listed, around 9.9% are singletons. This specimen was PBMCs from blood, taken more than 35 days after vaccination. The receptors stem from a man aged 50 to 59 who received an inactivated influenza vaccine. Each CDR3 is given with its conserved first and last residue. The order of the fields is D gene, V gene, clone size, J gene, CDR3 DNA, CDR3 protein. The D gene is left open where the match is weak. Expanded clones get a size class; other rows say once, few or many, or leave the size out.

D gene: NA
V gene: TRBV12-3/TRBV12-4
clone size: NA
J gene: TRBJ2-7
CDR3 DNA: TGTGCCAGCAGTTTAAAGGCGGACGGCGGCGAGCAGTACTTC
CDR3 protein: CASSLKADGGEQYF

D gene: NA
V gene: TRBV5-1
clone size: few
J gene: TRBJ2-2
CDR3 DNA: TGCGCCAGCAGCTTTGGGGATATCGGGGAGCTGTTTTTT
CDR3 protein: CASSFGDIGELFF

D gene: NA
V gene: TRBV7-2
clone size: many
J gene: TRBJ1-4
CDR3 DNA: TGTGCCAGCAGCTTAGATGTCGCAGGGCGAAAACTGTTTTTT
CDR3 protein: CASSLDVAGRKLFF

D gene: TRBD1
V gene: TRBV7-9
clone size: NA
J gene: TRBJ1-3
CDR3 DNA: TGTGCCAGCAGCTTAATTTCAGGGGGCGCGGACACCATATATTTT
CDR3 protein: CASSLISGGADTIYF

D gene: NA
V gene: TRBV20-1
clone size: NA
J gene: TRBJ1-5
CDR3 DNA: TGCTGTGCTAGAGATCTCCGGAGCCCTTATAGCAATCAGCCCCAGCATTTT
CDR3 protein: CCARDLRSPYSNQPQHF

D gene: TRBD1
V gene: TRBV29-1
clone size: few
J gene: TRBJ2-2
CDR3 DNA: TGCAGCGTTAGGGGGGGACAGGGGCACACCGGGGAGCTGTTTTTT
CDR3 protein: CSVRGGQGHTGELFF

D gene: NA
V gene: TRBV14
clone size: NA
J gene: TRBJ2-1
CDR3 DNA: TGTGCCAGCAGCCAAGATACCAATGAGCAGTTCTTC
CDR3 protein: CASSQDTNEQFF

D gene: TRBD1
V gene: TRBV7-2
clone size: NA
J gene: TRBJ2-7
CDR3 DNA: TGTGCCAGCAGCTTAGCCCCAGGGGGCGCGTACGAGCAGTACTTC
CDR3 protein: CASSLAPGGAYEQYF

D gene: NA
V gene: TRBV6-5
clone size: few
J gene: TRBJ2-4
CDR3 DNA: TGTGCCAGCAGTTACTCACGGGACGGTGGAAACATTCAGTACTTC
CDR3 protein: CASSYSRDGGNIQYF

D gene: NA
V gene: TRBV20-1
clone size: many
J gene: TRBJ2-1
CDR3 DNA: TGCAGTGCTCCTTTATACAATGAGCAGTTCTTC
CDR3 protein: CSAPLYNEQFF

D gene: TRBD2
V gene: TRBV9
clone size: NA
J gene: TRBJ2-7
CDR3 DNA: TGTGCCAGCAGCGTAGGTAGCGGGAGTTACTACGAGCAGTACTTC
CDR3 protein: CASSVGSGSYYEQYF

D gene: TRBD1
V gene: TRBV7-2
clone size: many
J gene: TRBJ2-3
CDR3 DNA: TGTGCCAGTGAGGACAGGACTAGCACAGATACGCAGTATTTT
CDR3 protein: CASEDRTSTDTQYF

D gene: TRBD2
V gene: TRBV4-3
clone size: NA
J gene: TRBJ2-3
CDR3 DNA: TGCGCCAGCAGCCAAATTCAACTAGCGGGGGGTTTAGATACGCAGTATTTT
CDR3 protein: CASSQIQLAGGLDTQYF

D gene: TRBD2
V gene: TRBV12-3/TRBV12-4
clone size: few
J gene: TRBJ2-1
CDR3 DNA: TGTGCCAGCAGTTTGGGCGGGAGCCTCTACAATGAGCAGTTCTTC
CDR3 protein: CASSLGGSLYNEQFF

D gene: NA
V gene: TRBV7-9
clone size: few
J gene: TRBJ2-2
CDR3 DNA: TGTGCCAGCAGCTTAGCGGGGGCGCCCGGGGAGCTGTTTTTT
CDR3 protein: CASSLAGAPGELFF

D gene: TRBD2
V gene: TRBV6-1
clone size: NA
J gene: TRBJ2-5
CDR3 DNA: TGTGCCAGCAGCCCCCGGCTAGCGGGGTCCCCAGAGACCCAGTACTTC
CDR3 protein: CASSPRLAGSPETQYF

D gene: NA
V gene: TRBV5-1
clone size: NA
J gene: TRBJ2-3
CDR3 DNA: TGCGCCAGCAGCTTGGTACCGGAGGCAGATACGCAGTATTTT
CDR3 protein: CASSLVPEADTQYF

D gene: NA
V gene: TRBV6-2/TRBV6-3
clone size: NA
J gene: TRBJ2-5
CDR3 DNA: TGTGCCAGCACCCGGGAGCCCTGGGAGACCCAGTACTTC
CDR3 protein: CASTREPWETQYF

D gene: TRBD1
V gene: TRBV20-1
clone size: NA
J gene: TRBJ2-7
CDR3 DNA: TGCAGTGCCCAGGTCGGGACAGTTGGCTACGAGCAGTACTTC
CDR3 protein: CSAQVGTVGYEQYF

D gene: TRBD2
V gene: TRBV27
clone size: few
J gene: TRBJ2-1
CDR3 DNA: TGTGCCAGCAGTAGCGGGGTAGCGGGCTCCTACAATGAGCAGTTCTTC
CDR3 protein: CASSSGVAGSYNEQFF

D gene: TRBD1
V gene: TRBV5-5
clone size: few
J gene: TRBJ2-5
CDR3 DNA: TGTGCCAGCAGCACACGACAGGGTCGGGAGACCCAGTACTTC
CDR3 protein: CASSTRQGRETQYF

D gene: NA
V gene: TRBV12-3/TRBV12-4
clone size: NA
J gene: TRBJ1-4
CDR3 DNA: TGTGCCAGCAGTTTCCACAATGAAAAACTGTTTTTT
CDR3 protein: CASSFHNEKLFF

D gene: NA
V gene: TRBV20-1
clone size: NA
J gene: TRBJ2-1
CDR3 DNA: TGCAGTGCTAAGGGGTCAGGGAAGGTTAATGAGCAGTTCTTC
CDR3 protein: CSAKGSGKVNEQFF

D gene: TRBD1
V gene: TRBV15
clone size: few
J gene: TRBJ2-7
CDR3 DNA: TGTGCCACCAGCAGAGCCGGGACAGGGTCTTACGAGCAGTACTTC
CDR3 protein: CATSRAGTGSYEQYF

D gene: NA
V gene: TRBV9
clone size: many
J gene: TRBJ2-5
CDR3 DNA: TGTGCCAGCAGCGTAGGCTTAGATCAAGAGACCCAGTACTTC
CDR3 protein: CASSVGLDQETQYF

D gene: NA
V gene: TRBV5-1
clone size: few
J gene: TRBJ2-1
CDR3 DNA: TGCGCCAGCAGCTTTCTACATGGGGACTATGAGCAGTTCTTC
CDR3 protein: CASSFLHGDYEQFF

D gene: NA
V gene: TRBV4-2
clone size: NA
J gene: TRBJ2-2
CDR3 DNA: TGTGCCAGCAGCCAAGAAGGGACACCGAACACCGGGGAGCTGTTTTTT
CDR3 protein: CASSQEGTPNTGELFF

D gene: NA
V gene: TRBV28
clone size: few
J gene: TRBJ1-6
CDR3 DNA: TGTGCCAGCAGATCGGGGAATTCACCCCTCCACTTT
CDR3 protein: CASRSGNSPLHF

D gene: NA
V gene: TRBV5-4
clone size: many
J gene: TRBJ2-5
CDR3 DNA: TGTGCCAGCAGGGCGGACCTAGGGACCCAGTACTTC
CDR3 protein: CASRADLGTQYF

D gene: TRBD1
V gene: TRBV6-1
clone size: many
J gene: TRBJ2-1
CDR3 DNA: TGTGCCAGCAGTAGGGGACAGGTAAACTACAATGAGCAGTTCTTC
CDR3 protein: CASSRGQVNYNEQFF

D gene: TRBD2
V gene: TRBV5-1
clone size: many
J gene: TRBJ2-7
CDR3 DNA: TGCGCCAGCAGCTTGGTGGGACTAAGTCGGCAGTACTTC
CDR3 protein: CASSLVGLSRQYF

D gene: NA
V gene: TRBV18
clone size: few
J gene: TRBJ1-2
CDR3 DNA: TGTGCCAGCTCACCCCTTCCCCAAATAACGGAGAACTATGGCTACACCTTC
CDR3 protein: CASSPLPQITENYGYTF

D gene: NA
V gene: TRBV7-9
clone size: few
J gene: TRBJ2-7
CDR3 DNA: TGTGCCAGCAGCTTACTGGCAGGAGGCTACTACGAGCAGTACTTC
CDR3 protein: CASSLLAGGYYEQYF

D gene: NA
V gene: TRBV24-1
clone size: NA
J gene: TRBJ2-7
CDR3 DNA: TGTGCCACCAGTGACCCTTTCTCCTACGAGCAGTACTTC
CDR3 protein: CATSDPFSYEQYF

D gene: NA
V gene: TRBV18
clone size: NA
J gene: TRBJ2-2
CDR3 DNA: TGTGCCAGCTCACCTATCACTTCGAACACCGGGGAGCTGTTTTTT
CDR3 protein: CASSPITSNTGELFF

D gene: NA
V gene: TRBV12-3/TRBV12-4
clone size: once
J gene: TRBJ2-6
CDR3 DNA: TGTGCCAGTGTTCCGACGGAGGGGGCGCCCGGGGCCAACGTCCTGACTTTC
CDR3 protein: CASVPTEGAPGANVLTF

D gene: NA
V gene: TRBV9
clone size: few
J gene: TRBJ2-7
CDR3 DNA: TGTGCCAGCAGCGTAGGTCCGGGGGACCCGAAGGGGCAGTACTTC
CDR3 protein: CASSVGPGDPKGQYF

D gene: TRBD2
V gene: TRBV29-1
clone size: NA
J gene: TRBJ2-5
CDR3 DNA: TGCAGCGTTGAACTAGCGGGCTTACAAGAGACCCAGTACTTC
CDR3 protein: CSVELAGLQETQYF

D gene: NA
V gene: TRBV10-3
clone size: few
J gene: TRBJ1-6
CDR3 DNA: TGTGCCATCACCACCGATTTGAATAATTCACCCCTCCACTTT
CDR3 protein: CAITTDLNNSPLHF

D gene: TRBD2
V gene: TRBV11-2
clone size: NA
J gene: TRBJ2-5
CDR3 DNA: TGTGCCAGCAGCCCGTTACGGGGGGGCAAAGGAGGAGAGACCCAGTACTTC
CDR3 protein: CASSPLRGGKGGETQYF

D gene: TRBD1
V gene: TRBV5-1
clone size: many
J gene: TRBJ2-5
CDR3 DNA: TGCGCCAGCAGCTATACGACAGGGGGTCAAGAGACCCAGTACTTC
CDR3 protein: CASSYTTGGQETQYF

D gene: TRBD1
V gene: TRBV2
clone size: NA
J gene: TRBJ1-1
CDR3 DNA: TGTGCCAGCAGCGCCCGTGGACAGGGACTTGAAGCTTTCTTT
CDR3 protein: CASSARGQGLEAFF

D gene: TRBD2
V gene: TRBV6-1
clone size: many
J gene: TRBJ2-1
CDR3 DNA: TGTGCCAGCAGTGCCAACCCGGGGGGGGTAGCGAGGAATGAGCAGTTCTTC
CDR3 protein: CASSANPGGVARNEQFF

D gene: NA
V gene: TRBV20-1
clone size: many
J gene: TRBJ2-7
CDR3 DNA: TGCAGTGCTAGTAGAGGCGAGCAGTACTTC
CDR3 protein: CSASRGEQYF

D gene: NA
V gene: TRBV29-1
clone size: NA
J gene: TRBJ2-1
CDR3 DNA: TGCAGCGTTGATAAGGGTTTAGGGTACAATGAGCAGTTCTTC
CDR3 protein: CSVDKGLGYNEQFF